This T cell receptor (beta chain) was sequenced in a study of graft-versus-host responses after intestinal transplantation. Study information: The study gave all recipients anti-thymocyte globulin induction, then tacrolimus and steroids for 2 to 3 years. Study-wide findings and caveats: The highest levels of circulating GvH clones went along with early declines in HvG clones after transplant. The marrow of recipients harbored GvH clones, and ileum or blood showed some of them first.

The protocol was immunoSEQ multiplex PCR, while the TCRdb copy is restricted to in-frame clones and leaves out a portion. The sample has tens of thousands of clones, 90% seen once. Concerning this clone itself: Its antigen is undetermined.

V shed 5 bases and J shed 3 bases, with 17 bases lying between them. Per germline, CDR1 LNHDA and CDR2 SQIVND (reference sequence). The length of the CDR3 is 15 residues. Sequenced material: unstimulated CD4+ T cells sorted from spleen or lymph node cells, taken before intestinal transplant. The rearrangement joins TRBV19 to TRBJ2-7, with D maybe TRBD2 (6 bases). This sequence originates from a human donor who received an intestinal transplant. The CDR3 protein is CASSPRRGAIYEQYF. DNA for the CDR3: TGTGCCAGTAGTCCTCGTCGCGGGGCCATCTACGAGCAGTACTTC.